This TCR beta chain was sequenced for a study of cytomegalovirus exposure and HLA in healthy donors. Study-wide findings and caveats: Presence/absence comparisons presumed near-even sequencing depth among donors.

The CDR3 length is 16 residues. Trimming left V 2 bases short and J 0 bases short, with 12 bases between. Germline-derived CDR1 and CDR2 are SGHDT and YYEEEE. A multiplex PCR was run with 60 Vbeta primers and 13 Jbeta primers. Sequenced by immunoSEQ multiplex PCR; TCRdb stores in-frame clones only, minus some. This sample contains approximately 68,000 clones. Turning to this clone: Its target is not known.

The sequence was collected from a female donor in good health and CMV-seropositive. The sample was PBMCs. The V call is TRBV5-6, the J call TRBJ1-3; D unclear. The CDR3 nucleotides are TGTGCCAGCAGCTTCCTAACAGCAAACTCTGGAAACACCATATATTTT. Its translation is CASSFLTANSGNTIYF.